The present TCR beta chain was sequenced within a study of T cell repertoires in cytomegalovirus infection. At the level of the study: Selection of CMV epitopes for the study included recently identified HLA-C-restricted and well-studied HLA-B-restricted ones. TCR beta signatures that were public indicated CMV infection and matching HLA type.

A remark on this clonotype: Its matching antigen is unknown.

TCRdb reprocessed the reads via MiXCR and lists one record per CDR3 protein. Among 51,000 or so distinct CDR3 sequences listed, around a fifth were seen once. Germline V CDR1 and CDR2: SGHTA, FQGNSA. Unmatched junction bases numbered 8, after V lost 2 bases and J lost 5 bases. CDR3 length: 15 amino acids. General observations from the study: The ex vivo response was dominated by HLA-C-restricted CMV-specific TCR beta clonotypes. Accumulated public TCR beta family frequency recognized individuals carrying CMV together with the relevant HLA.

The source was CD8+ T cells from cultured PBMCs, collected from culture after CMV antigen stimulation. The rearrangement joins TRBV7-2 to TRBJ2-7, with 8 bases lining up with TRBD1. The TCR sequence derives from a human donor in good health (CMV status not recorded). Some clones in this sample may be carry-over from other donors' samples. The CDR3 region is CASSLPQDRGDEQYF. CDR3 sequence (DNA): TGTGCCAGCAGCTTACCACAAGACAGGGGAGACGAGCAGTACTTC.